In its sample, the clone carrying this T cell receptor beta chain was seen a few times. This entry is derived from a study of T-cell memory formation after mild COVID-19. About the research overall: Largely, the TCR clusters proved donor specific.

V was pared by 3 bases and J by 1 base, with 10 bases of the junction left unmatched. CDR1 and CDR2 from the germline V gene are MGHDK and SYGVNS. The CDR3 sequence is 18 residues long. The 5'RACE method, run with constant-segment primers, produced TCR alpha and TCR beta cDNA libraries (carrying sample barcodes and UMIs). TCRdb independently ran MiXCR on the 5' RACE reads; one entry per CDR3 protein. The sample carries around 450,000 distinct CDR3 sequences, 15% to 20% recorded once. The V gene is TRBV25-1, the J gene TRBJ2-1, with 9 positions matching TRBD2. This receptor was identified in an adult woman who had mild COVID-19 (a few samples of this study predate the infection). Cell type and time point are not known. Input material: PBMCs or a T cell subset sorted from them (not recorded which). The CDR3, as DNA: TGTGCCAGCAGTGAGAAGTATCCCGGACTAGCGTCCTACAATGAGCAGTTCTTC. Its translation is CASSEKYPGLASYNEQFF.